This TCR beta chain was recorded in a study of naive and memory T cell subsets. Notes on the study in general: Naive repertoires, especially CD8, held a few larger clonotypes, possibly memory cells re-expressing CD45RA. Over 85% of naive TCR sequences appeared only once after error correction, unlike memory subsets.

Turning to this clonotype: Antigen unknown.

An equimolar mix of two oligonucleotides served as the beta constant-region primer for TRBC1 and TRBC2. Four rounds of PCR amplified the ligated cDNA using nested alpha and beta constant-region primers plus SP2. An oligonucleotide with the SP2 primer and a 12-nucleotide UMI was ligated to the cDNA 3' end. TCRdb ran MiXCR on the UMI-ligation and nested PCR reads and lists one entry per CDR3 protein. The repertoire holds around 100,000 distinct CDR3 sequences, with about 14% as singletons. Germline loops: CDR1 SNHLY, CDR2 FYNNEI. With 3 bases removed from V and 12 bases from J, the gap between germline ends came to 15 bases. This CDR3 comprises 14 residues.

The chain links TRBV2 to TRBJ1-6; D might be TRBD1 (6 bases). Input material: naive CD8+ T cells from blood. This TCR was recovered from a human donor in good health. The CDR3 nucleotides are TGTGCCAGCAGTGAGCCTCCGGGGGCCGAACCCCTCCACTTT. As protein: CASSEPPGAEPLHF.